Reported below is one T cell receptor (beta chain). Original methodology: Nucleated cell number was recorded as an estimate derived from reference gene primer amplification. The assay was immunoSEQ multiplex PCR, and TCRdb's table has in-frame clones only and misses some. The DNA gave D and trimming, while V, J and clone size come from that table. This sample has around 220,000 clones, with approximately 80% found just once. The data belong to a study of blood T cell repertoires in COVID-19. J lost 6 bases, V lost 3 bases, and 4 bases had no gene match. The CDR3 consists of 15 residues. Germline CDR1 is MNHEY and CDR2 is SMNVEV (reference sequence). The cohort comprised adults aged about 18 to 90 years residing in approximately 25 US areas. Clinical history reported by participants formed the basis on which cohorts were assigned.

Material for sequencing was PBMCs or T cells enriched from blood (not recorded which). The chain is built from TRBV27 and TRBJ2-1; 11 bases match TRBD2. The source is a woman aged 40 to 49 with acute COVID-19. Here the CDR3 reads CASSFNSGRANEQFF. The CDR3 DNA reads TGTGCCAGCAGTTTTAATAGCGGGAGGGCCAATGAGCAGTTCTTC.